A selection of T cell receptor beta chains follows, all from one sample in a study of blood T cell repertoires in COVID-19. Only in-frame clones appear in the TCRdb table, and some are missing; sequencing was by immunoSEQ multiplex PCR. This table has 300,000 to 400,000 clones, around 85% appearing once. The material sequenced was PBMCs or T cells enriched from blood (not recorded which). These receptors were collected from a woman between 40 and 55 years old with acute COVID-19. CDR3s include the opening cysteine and the closing phenylalanine or tryptophan. A D gene is named only where the DNA matches it firmly. Clone size is stated in some rows and not others, as once, few, many or a class when expanded.

V gene	J gene	clone size	D gene	CDR3 protein	CDR3 DNA
TRBV28	TRBJ2-5	NA	NA	CASSNPGETQYF	TGTGCCAGCAGTAACCCGGGGGAGACCCAGTACTTC
TRBV5-6	TRBJ1-4	NA	TRBD1	CASSGQGPDEKLFF	TGTGCCAGCAGCGGACAGGGGCCAGATGAAAAACTGTTTTTT
TRBV18	TRBJ1-4	NA	TRBD1	CASSPRRQGQATNEKLFF	TGTGCCAGCTCACCACGTCGACAGGGGCAAGCAACTAATGAAAAACTGTTTTTT
TRBV6-6	TRBJ2-2	once	TRBD2	CASSYSNLAGAGELFF	TGTGCCAGCAGTTACTCGAACCTAGCGGGAGCCGGGGAGCTGTTTTTT
TRBV7-2	TRBJ2-3	NA	TRBD1	CASSPSGTVSTDTQYF	TGTGCCAGCAGTCCCTCCGGGACAGTTAGCACAGATACGCAGTATTTT
TRBV19	TRBJ1-5	NA	NA	CASRRGGLTSIKGNQPQHF	TGTGCCAGTAGACGCGGCGGCCTGACGTCTATCAAAGGCAATCAGCCCCAGCATTTT
TRBV5-1	TRBJ1-4	NA	NA	CARPQGKENLFF	TGCGCCAGGCCCCAGGGGAAGGAAAACCTGTTTTTT
TRBV11-2	TRBJ2-7	NA	NA	CASSLVGGYEQYF	TGTGCCAGCAGCTTAGTGGGGGGCTACGAGCAGTACTTC
TRBV29-1	TRBJ1-1	NA	TRBD1	CSAVTGTAFINTEAFF	TGCAGCGCAGTCACCGGGACAGCTTTTATCAACACTGAAGCTTTCTTT
TRBV4-1	TRBJ1-4	NA	NA	CASSQGHGDEKLFF	TGCGCCAGCAGCCAGGGACATGGGGATGAAAAACTGTTTTTT
TRBV6-5	TRBJ2-7	NA	TRBD2	CASSPLGGLAGEQYF	TGTGCCAGCAGCCCCTTGGGGGGACTAGCTGGCGAGCAGTACTTC
TRBV19	TRBJ1-2	NA	NA	CASSLRVHGYTF	TGTGCCAGTAGTCTCCGGGTTCATGGCTACACCTTC
TRBV13	TRBJ2-2	NA	TRBD2	CASSLSGRDGGELFF	TGTGCCAGCAGCCTTAGCGGGAGGGATGGCGGGGAGCTGTTTTTT